This entry describes one T cell receptor beta chain. This clonotype was seen ten or more times. Which antigen it targets is not known. Per-base quality was not reported, and no clone a single base away is much larger than it. This record belongs to a study of human T cells and chemical hapten exposure (dated by TCRdb to the early 2020s). The study in broad terms: For sensitization, 2% DPC in acetone was applied to a 2 cm by 2 cm area of upper inner arm skin. Around 30 alopecia patients provided blood for TCR sequencing at one to four time points (pre-sensitization, 2, 6 and 24 weeks). The study tracked peripheral blood TCR repertoire changes in vivo during primary and secondary sensitization to the hapten diphenylcyclopropenone (DPC) in alopecia patients. Patch testing on the upper back used Finn chambers containing 0.01% DPC, with scoring done after 6 days according to International Contact Dermatitis Research Group standards. Most of the patients in the cohort were female, and the cohort covered alopecia areata with under or over 50% scalp involvement, alopecia totalis and alopecia universalis. Blood samples were taken from patients before sensitization (week 0) and then at 2, 6 and about 24 weeks after DPC sensitization. Libraries were combined into a pool for sequencing, and differences in TCR yield between samples came mainly from small differences in library volumes within the pool. Weekly therapeutic DPC doses were additionally applied to the scalp of patients throughout the roughly 25-week study period. Overall study outcomes, separate from this receptor: Compared with pre-sensitization or healthy control sets, expanded TCRs formed significantly more large CDR3 similarity clusters, which is consistent with antigen-driven responses. The number of PT1 expanded TCRs positively correlated with patch test score, significant at thresholds 8, 16 and 32 but not 4. After repeated subsampling, the strength of the expansion versus patch-test correlation and the threshold at which it became significant changed. Alopecia, a presumed autoimmune disease, was present in all patients, so the immune response of the patients might differ from that of healthy individuals. DPC sensitization did not change how many TCRs were above 1 in 1000 frequency, and no evidence was found of alterations in global repertoire structure.

The CDR3 runs 17 residues from the cysteine to the phenylalanine. Of the read, only the CDR3 DNA is kept; its 51 bases are in frame from base 1. Sequences MNHEY (CDR1) and SVGAGI (CDR2) are obtained from the germline V gene. V and J are trimmed by 0 bases and 5 bases, and the gene matches miss 8 bases of the junction. The protocol used for the library was RACE. TCRdb lists the instrument as NextSeq 500. During library preparation, unique molecular identifiers were attached to individual cDNA molecules so that TCRs could be counted quantitatively and reproducibly. For every blood RNA sample, sequencing covered both the TCR alpha and TCR beta chains. Regarding the original processing steps: Samples had a median of roughly 100,000 TCRs, with a range from about 23,224 to 750,000. V, J and CDR3 annotation of the TCR reads was performed with the Decombinator software suite. Every sample was subsampled to the same number of TCRs (28,000) for the PS versus PT1 abundance plots. TCRs were defined as expanded if absent before sensitization and observed at least eight times at the 2-week time point. Using fastp at Q25 and MiXCR, TCRdb reprocessed the public reads and kept productive beta chains. For every CDR3 protein sequence, its rows merge into one entry that carries the most common genes and DNA. TCRdb's processing, not the authors', yielded these V and J calls. This sample comprises about 360,000 distinct CDR3 sequences, approximately 4.4% of them detected only once. Roughly 2.4% of the sample is in the top ten clones.

The time point label here, explained by the study, means: patch test 1, 2 weeks after DPC sensitization. In light of the paper, this sample's treatment or condition label describes: therapeutic diphenylcyclopropenone sensitization with weekly scalp DPC. At each patch-test visit, blood was drawn before the patch test was applied. To be eligible, patients had to be aged 18 to 70, diagnosed with alopecia and judged suitable for DPC therapy, while pregnant patients were excluded. Total RNA was isolated from unfractionated whole blood collected in Tempus Blood RNA tubes. The chain is encoded by TRBV6-5 joined to TRBJ2-1; TRBD2 agrees with 9 junctional bases. The clonotype was recovered from a woman in her 50s with alopecia areata. Some clones in this sample may be carry-over from other donors' samples. Sequences were derived from whole blood, sampled in connection with sensitization to the hapten diphenylcyclopropenone (DPC). The DNA is as follows: TGTGCCAGCAGTTACTCGTTTAGTAGCGGGAGAGACAATGAGCAGTTCTTC. Its translation reads: CASSYSFSSGRDNEQFF.